A single TCR beta chain is shown here with its context. Its antigen is not identified. The data were obtained in a study of CD8+ T cells in alopecia areata. The wider study: Treatment comprised oral tofacitinib, 5 to 10 mg twice daily, in treated patients. Tofacitinib therapy took 6 to 18 months; 6 months off drug came after.

Study-level points and caveats: Sharing of TCRs across patients appeared less clear than in mice, possibly for HLA-related reasons.

RNA, once extracted, was reverse transcribed into cDNA for use as the sequencing template. Data came from immunoSEQ multiplex PCR; TCRdb stores just in-frame clones and leaves some out. Of some 200,000 clones listed, around 43% were seen once; the top ten hold over 2%. The treatment here: oral pan-JAK inhibitor, 5-10 mg twice daily. In alopecia areata patients, both lesional scalp punch biopsies and peripheral blood were collected. Per germline, CDR1 SGDLS and CDR2 YYNGEE. V lost 4 bases and J 6 bases, leaving 10 bases between the germline ends. This CDR3 has 12 amino acids. The sequence was obtained from a human donor with alopecia areata. Source: CD4+ T cells sorted from blood, taken at roughly week 36, from a patient treated with tofacitinib. The chain is built from TRBV9 and TRBJ1-2; TRBD1 might be the D (6 bases). The CDR3 DNA follows: TGTGCCAGCAGCTCAGGACAGCATGGCTACACCTTC. Its protein product is CASSSGQHGYTF.